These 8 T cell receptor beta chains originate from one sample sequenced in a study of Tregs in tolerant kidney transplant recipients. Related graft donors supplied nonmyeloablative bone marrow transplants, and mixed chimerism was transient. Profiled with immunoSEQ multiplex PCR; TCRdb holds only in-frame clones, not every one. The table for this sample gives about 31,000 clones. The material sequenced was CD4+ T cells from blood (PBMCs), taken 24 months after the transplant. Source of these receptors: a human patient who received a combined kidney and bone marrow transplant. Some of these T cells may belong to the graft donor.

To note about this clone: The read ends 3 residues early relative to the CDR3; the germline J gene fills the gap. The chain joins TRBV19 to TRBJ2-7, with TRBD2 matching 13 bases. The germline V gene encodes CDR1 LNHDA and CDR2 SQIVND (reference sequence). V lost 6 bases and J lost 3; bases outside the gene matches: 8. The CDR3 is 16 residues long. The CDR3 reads CASSTGLAGEGYEQYF. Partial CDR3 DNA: TGTGCCAGTAGCACAGGACTAGCGGGAGAAGGCTACGAG.

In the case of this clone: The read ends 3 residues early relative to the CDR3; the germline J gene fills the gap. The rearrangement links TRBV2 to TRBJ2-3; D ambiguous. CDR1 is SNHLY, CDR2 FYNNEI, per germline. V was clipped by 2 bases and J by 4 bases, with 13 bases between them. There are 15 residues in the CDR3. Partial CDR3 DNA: TGTGCCAGCAGTGAATCCCGGCTAGTAGCAGATACG. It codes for CASSESRLVADT. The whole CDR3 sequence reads CASSESRLVADTQYF.

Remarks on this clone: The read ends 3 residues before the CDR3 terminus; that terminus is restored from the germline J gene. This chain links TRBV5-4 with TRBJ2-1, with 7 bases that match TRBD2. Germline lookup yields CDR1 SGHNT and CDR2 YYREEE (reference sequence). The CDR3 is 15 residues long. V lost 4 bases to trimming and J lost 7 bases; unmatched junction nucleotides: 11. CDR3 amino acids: CASSVGGEKLNEQFF. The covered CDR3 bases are TGTGCCAGCAGCGTTGGGGGGGAGAAGTTGAATGAG.

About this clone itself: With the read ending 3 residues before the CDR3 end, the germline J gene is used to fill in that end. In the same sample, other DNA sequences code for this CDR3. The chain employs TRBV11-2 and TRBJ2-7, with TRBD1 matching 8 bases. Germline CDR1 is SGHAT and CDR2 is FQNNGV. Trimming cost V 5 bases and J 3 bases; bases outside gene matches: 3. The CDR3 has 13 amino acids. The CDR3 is CASSLDRGYEQYF. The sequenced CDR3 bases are TGTGCCAGCAGCCTTGACAGGGGCTACGAG.

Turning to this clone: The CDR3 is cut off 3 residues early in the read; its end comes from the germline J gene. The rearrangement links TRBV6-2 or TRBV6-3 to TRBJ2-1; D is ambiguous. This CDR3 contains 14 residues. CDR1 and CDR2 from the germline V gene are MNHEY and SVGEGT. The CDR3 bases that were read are TGTGCAACTAAACCCAGTTTTTCCTACAATGAG. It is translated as CATKPSFSYNE. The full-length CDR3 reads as CATKPSFSYNEQFF.

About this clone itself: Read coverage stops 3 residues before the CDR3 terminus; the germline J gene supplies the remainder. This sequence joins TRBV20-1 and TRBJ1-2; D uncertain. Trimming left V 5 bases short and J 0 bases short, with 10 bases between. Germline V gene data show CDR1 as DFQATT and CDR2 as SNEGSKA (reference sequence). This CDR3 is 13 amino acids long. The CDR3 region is CSADTAANYGYTF. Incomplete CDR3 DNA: TGCAGTGCTGATACAGCCGCTAACTATGGC.

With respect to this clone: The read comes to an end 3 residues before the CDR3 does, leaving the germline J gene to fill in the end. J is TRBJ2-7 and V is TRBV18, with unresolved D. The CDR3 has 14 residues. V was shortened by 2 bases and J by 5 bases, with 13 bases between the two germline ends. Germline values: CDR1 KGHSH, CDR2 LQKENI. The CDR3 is CASSPGRGYHEQYF. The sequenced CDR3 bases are TGTGCCAGCTCACCAGGGCGTGGGTACCACGAG.

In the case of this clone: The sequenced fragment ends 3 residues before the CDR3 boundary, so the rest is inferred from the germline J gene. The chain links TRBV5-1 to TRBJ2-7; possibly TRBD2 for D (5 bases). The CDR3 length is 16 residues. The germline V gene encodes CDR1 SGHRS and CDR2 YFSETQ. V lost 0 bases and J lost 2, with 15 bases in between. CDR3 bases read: TGCGCCAGCAGCTTGGCCGGATTAGCGAGCACCTACGAG. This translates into CASSLAGLASTYE. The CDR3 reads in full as CASSLAGLASTYEQYF.